A selection of T cell receptor beta chains follows, all from one sample in a study of tumor-infiltrating lymphocytes in primary liver carcinoma. TCRdb ran MiXCR on the multiplex PCR reads and lists one entry per CDR3 protein. Of 330,000 or so distinct CDR3 sequences in the sample, less than 75% were seen once. Sequenced material: peripheral blood. Receptors originate from a man in his forties or fifties with primary liver carcinoma and hepatitis B virus infection. Each CDR3 is given with its conserved first and last residue. The D gene is left open where the match is weak. Size is omitted from some rows. Given values are once, few, many or a class for expanded clones.

CDR3 DNA: TGCGCCAGCAGCTTGGACTCATCAGATACGCAGTATTTT; CDR3 protein: CASSLDSSDTQYF; D gene: -; J gene: TRBJ2-3; clone size: few; V gene: TRBV5-1
CDR3 DNA: TGTGCCAGTAGTACAAAGGGGACAGGGAATTACGAGCAGTACTTC; CDR3 protein: CASSTKGTGNYEQYF; D gene: TRBD1; J gene: TRBJ2-7; clone size: -; V gene: TRBV19
CDR3 DNA: TGTACCAGCAACTTAGTTCAGGGGGCGGCTGAGCAGTTCTTC; CDR3 protein: CTSNLVQGAAEQFF; D gene: TRBD1; J gene: TRBJ2-1; clone size: -; V gene: TRBV11-3
CDR3 DNA: TGTGCCATCAGTGACACGGGAGGGGTGACCCAGTACTTC; CDR3 protein: CAISDTGGVTQYF; D gene: TRBD2; J gene: TRBJ2-5; clone size: -; V gene: TRBV6-1
CDR3 DNA: TGCGCCAGCACGACGCGAGGGAGTTCATTTGAGGGTACGCAGTATTTT; CDR3 protein: CASTTRGSSFEGTQYF; D gene: -; J gene: TRBJ2-3; clone size: few; V gene: TRBV5-1
CDR3 DNA: TGTGCCAGCAGCCGACTAGCGGGAGGTTTGGATGAGCAGTTCTTC; CDR3 protein: CASSRLAGGLDEQFF; D gene: TRBD2; J gene: TRBJ2-1; clone size: many; V gene: TRBV6-1
CDR3 DNA: TGTGCCAGCAGAACCGGACTTCCGAACACTGAAGCTTTCTTT; CDR3 protein: CASRTGLPNTEAFF; D gene: -; J gene: TRBJ1-1; clone size: many; V gene: TRBV6-5
CDR3 DNA: TGTGCCAGCAGCTTCGTAGGGATCTATGGCTACACCTTC; CDR3 protein: CASSFVGIYGYTF; D gene: -; J gene: TRBJ1-2; clone size: large; V gene: TRBV11-2
CDR3 DNA: TGTGCCAGCAGTGAAGCGCAGCCCAGCTCCTACAAGCAGTACTTC; CDR3 protein: CASSEAQPSSYKQYF; D gene: -; J gene: TRBJ2-7; clone size: -; V gene: TRBV6-1
CDR3 DNA: TGTGCTAGCAGCTTTCAAACCCTAGCGGGTAAAGATGGGCAATTCTTC; CDR3 protein: CASSFQTLAGKDGQFF; D gene: TRBD2; J gene: TRBJ2-1; clone size: -; V gene: TRBV11-2
CDR3 DNA: TGTGCCAGCAGCTTAGCTTCCGGACAGGGTGCTTCCGAGCAGTACTTC; CDR3 protein: CASSLASGQGASEQYF; D gene: TRBD1; J gene: TRBJ2-7; clone size: once; V gene: TRBV11-2
CDR3 DNA: TGTGTCAGCAGCTTAGGGGACAGGGGGCTCGTGAACACTGAAGCTTACTTT; CDR3 protein: CVSSLGDRGLVNTEAYF; D gene: TRBD1; J gene: TRBJ1-1; clone size: once; V gene: TRBV11-2
CDR3 DNA: TGCTCCAGCAGCCAGAACAGGGGGCCTAACTATGGCTACACCTTC; CDR3 protein: CSSSQNRGPNYGYTF; D gene: TRBD1; J gene: TRBJ1-2; clone size: -; V gene: TRBV4-1
CDR3 DNA: TGTGCCAGTAGCTTAGTCTCCTTAGGGCAGTTCTTC; CDR3 protein: CASSLVSLGQFF; D gene: -; J gene: TRBJ2-1; clone size: -; V gene: TRBV11-2
CDR3 DNA: TGCGCCAGCAGCCAAGGCCCGAACACTGAAGCTTTCTTT; CDR3 protein: CASSQGPNTEAFF; D gene: -; J gene: TRBJ1-1; clone size: many; V gene: TRBV4-1
CDR3 DNA: TGTGCCAGCAGCTGGATAGGGGAGGGAGGGACCCAGTACTTC; CDR3 protein: CASSWIGEGGTQYF; D gene: TRBD2; J gene: TRBJ2-5; clone size: -; V gene: TRBV11-2
CDR3 DNA: TGTGCCAGCAGTTACGGTTGGGCAGGGGGACCCTACGAGCAGTACTTC; CDR3 protein: CASSYGWAGGPYEQYF; D gene: TRBD1; J gene: TRBJ2-7; clone size: -; V gene: TRBV6-6
CDR3 DNA: TGCGCCAGCAGCCAAGATACAGGAGGGAATAGCAATCAGCCCCAGCATTTT; CDR3 protein: CASSQDTGGNSNQPQHF; D gene: -; J gene: TRBJ1-5; clone size: -; V gene: TRBV4-1
CDR3 DNA: TGTGCCAGCAGCTTCCTCGGTGGGTTGAGGGCCTACGAGCAGTACTTC; CDR3 protein: CASSFLGGLRAYEQYF; D gene: -; J gene: TRBJ2-7; clone size: -; V gene: TRBV5-4
CDR3 DNA: TGCAGTGCCCGTCACGATGAGCAGTTCTTC; CDR3 protein: CSARHDEQFF; D gene: -; J gene: TRBJ2-1; clone size: -; V gene: TRBV20-1
CDR3 DNA: TGTGCCAGCAGTTTCCGACCTCTCCGGGGAGAGCAGTACTTC; CDR3 protein: CASSFRPLRGEQYF; D gene: -; J gene: TRBJ2-7; clone size: -; V gene: TRBV12-3/TRBV12-4
CDR3 DNA: TGTGCCAGAAGCTTAGGGACAGTAAACTATGGCTACACTTTC; CDR3 protein: CARSLGTVNYGYTF; D gene: TRBD1; J gene: TRBJ1-2; clone size: -; V gene: TRBV11-2
CDR3 DNA: TGTGCCAGCAGCCCGGCTGCGACAGGGTCGAATGAGCAGTCCTTC; CDR3 protein: CASSPAATGSNEQSF; D gene: TRBD1; J gene: TRBJ2-1; clone size: once; V gene: TRBV11-2
CDR3 DNA: TGTGCCAGCAGCTTGGGCCCAGGGGATGCTGAAAAACTGTCTTTT; CDR3 protein: CASSLGPGDAEKLSF; D gene: -; J gene: TRBJ1-4; clone size: -; V gene: TRBV5-5
CDR3 DNA: TGTGCCAGCAGCTTGGGTAGGGGTGGCTACACCTTC; CDR3 protein: CASSLGRGGYTF; D gene: -; J gene: TRBJ1-2; clone size: -; V gene: TRBV5-6
CDR3 DNA: TGTGCCAGCAGCCCTCGGACTATCGGACTCACCAGGGAGCTGTTTTTT; CDR3 protein: CASSPRTIGLTRELFF; D gene: -; J gene: TRBJ2-2; clone size: -; V gene: TRBV11-2
CDR3 DNA: TGCAGCGTTGGAGAGCTTCCGGTAGATTTTGGAAACACCATATATTTT; CDR3 protein: CSVGELPVDFGNTIYF; D gene: -; J gene: TRBJ1-3; clone size: -; V gene: TRBV29-1
CDR3 DNA: TGTGCCATCAGTGAACAGGGTGGCTATCAGCCCCAGCATTTT; CDR3 protein: CAISEQGGYQPQHF; D gene: -; J gene: TRBJ1-5; clone size: -; V gene: TRBV6-1
CDR3 DNA: TGTGCTAGCAGTCCTCTGACTGGCGGAGATTACAATGAGCAGTTCTTC; CDR3 protein: CASSPLTGGDYNEQFF; D gene: -; J gene: TRBJ2-1; clone size: -; V gene: TRBV11-2
CDR3 DNA: TGTGCCAGTAGCCCCCCCTGGGGAAACACCGTGGAGCCGTTTTTT; CDR3 protein: CASSPPWGNTVEPFF; D gene: -; J gene: TRBJ2-2; clone size: -; V gene: TRBV11-2
CDR3 DNA: TGCGCCAGCAGCTTGGACCCTGCGTTGTCCCAAGAGACCCAGTACTTC; CDR3 protein: CASSLDPALSQETQYF; D gene: -; J gene: TRBJ2-5; clone size: few; V gene: TRBV5-1
CDR3 DNA: TGCGCCAGCAGCCAAGAACCTAGCGGGGGAAATGGAGATACACAGTATTTT; CDR3 protein: CASSQEPSGGNGDTQYF; D gene: TRBD2; J gene: TRBJ2-3; clone size: -; V gene: TRBV4-1
CDR3 DNA: TGTGCCAGCAGCGAGGTGGGACAAAGGGATAATGAGCAGTTCTTC; CDR3 protein: CASSEVGQRDNEQFF; D gene: -; J gene: TRBJ2-1; clone size: -; V gene: TRBV28